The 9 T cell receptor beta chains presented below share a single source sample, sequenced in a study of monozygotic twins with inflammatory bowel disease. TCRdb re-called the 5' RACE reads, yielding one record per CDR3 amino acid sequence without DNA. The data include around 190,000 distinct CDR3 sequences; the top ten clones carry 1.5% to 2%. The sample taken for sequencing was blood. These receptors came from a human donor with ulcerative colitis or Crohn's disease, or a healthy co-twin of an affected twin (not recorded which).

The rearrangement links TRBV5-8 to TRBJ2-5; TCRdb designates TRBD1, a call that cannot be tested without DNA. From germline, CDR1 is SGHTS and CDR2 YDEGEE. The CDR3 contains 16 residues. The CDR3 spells CASSLFVTGVGETQYF.

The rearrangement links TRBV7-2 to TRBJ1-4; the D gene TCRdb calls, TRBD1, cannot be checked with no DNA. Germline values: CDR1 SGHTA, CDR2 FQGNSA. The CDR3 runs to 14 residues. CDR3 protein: CASSIRQGGEKLFF.

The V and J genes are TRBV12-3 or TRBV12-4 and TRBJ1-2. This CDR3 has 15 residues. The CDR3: CASSLQLALNYGYTF.

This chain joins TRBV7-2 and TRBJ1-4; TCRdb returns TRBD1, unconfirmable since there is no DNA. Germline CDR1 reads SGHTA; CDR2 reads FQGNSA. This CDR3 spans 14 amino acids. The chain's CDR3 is CASSSGTVNEKLFF. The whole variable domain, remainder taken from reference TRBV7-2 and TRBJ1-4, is GAGVSQSPSNKVTEKGKDVELRCDPISGHTALYWYRQSLGQGLEFLIYFQGNSAPDKSGLPSDRFSAERTGGSVSTLTIQRTQQEDSAVYLCASSSGTVNEKLFFGSGTQLSVL.

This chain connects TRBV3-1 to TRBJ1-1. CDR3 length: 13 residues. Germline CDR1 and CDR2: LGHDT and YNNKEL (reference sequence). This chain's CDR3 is CASSPTLNTEAFF.

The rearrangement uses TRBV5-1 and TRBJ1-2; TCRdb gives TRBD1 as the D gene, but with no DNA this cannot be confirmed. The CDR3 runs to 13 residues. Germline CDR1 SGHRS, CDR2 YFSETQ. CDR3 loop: CASSTDKSGGYTF.

The CDR3 protein is CASSNGRQLSTGELFF. The rearrangement joins TRBV5-1 to TRBJ2-2; the D call from TCRdb, TRBD1, cannot be confirmed without DNA. This CDR3 contains 16 residues. Germline V gives CDR1 SGHRS, CDR2 YFSETQ.

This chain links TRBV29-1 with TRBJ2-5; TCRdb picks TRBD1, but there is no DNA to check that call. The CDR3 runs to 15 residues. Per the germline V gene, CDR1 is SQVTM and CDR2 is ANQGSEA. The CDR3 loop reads CSVEDRTGSRETQYF. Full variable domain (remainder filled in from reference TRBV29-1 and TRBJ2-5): SAVISQKPSRDICQRGTSLTIQCQVDSQVTMMFWYRQQPGQSLTLIATANQGSEATYESGFVIDKFPISRPNLTFSTLTVSNMSPEDSSIYLCSVEDRTGSRETQYFGPGTRLLVL.

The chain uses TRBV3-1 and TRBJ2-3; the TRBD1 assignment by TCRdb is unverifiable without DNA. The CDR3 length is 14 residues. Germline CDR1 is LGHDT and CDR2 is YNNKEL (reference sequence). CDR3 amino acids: CASSQTGHADTQYF.